The 32 T cell receptor beta chains reported below all come from one sample, sequenced in a study of blood T cell repertoires in COVID-19. Sequencing was performed with immunoSEQ multiplex PCR; in TCRdb, only in-frame clones are kept and a portion is missing. The sample includes about 280,000 clones, around 86% of them seen just once. The sequenced material came from peripheral blood. These receptors were taken from a human donor in a cohort sampled during active COVID-19.

This chain links TRBV5-1 with TRBJ2-5; 7 bases line up with TRBD2. Per the germline V gene, CDR1 is SGHRS and CDR2 is YFSETQ. The ends lost 1 base at V and 2 bases at J; junction bases unmatched: 8. There are 16 residues in the CDR3. CDR3 protein: CASSLSPGGGQETQYF. CDR3 DNA: TGCGCCAGCAGCTTGTCCCCAGGCGGGGGACAAGAGACCCAGTACTTC.

The chain uses TRBV27 and TRBJ1-2; 8 bases map to TRBD1. CDR1 MNHEY and CDR2 SMNVEV come from the germline V gene (reference sequence). The CDR3 length is 13 residues. The V gene end was trimmed by 3 bases and the J gene end by 6 bases; junction bases not matched to a gene: 3. CDR3 residues: CASSLRQGHGYTF. The DNA of the CDR3 is TGTGCCAGCAGTTTGAGACAGGGGCATGGCTACACCTTC.

This chain connects TRBV27 to TRBJ1-3; D uncertain. The germline CDR1 and CDR2 sequences are MNHEY and SMNVEV (reference sequence). V was clipped by 9 bases and J by 12 bases, with 12 bases between them. This CDR3 spans 10 amino acids. CDR3 protein: CARTGSDIYF. The CDR3 nucleotides are TGTGCCAGGACCGGGTCGGACATATATTTT.

The CDR3 here is CASSPIGSATNEKLFF. The CDR3 DNA follows: TGTGCCAGCAGCCCCATTGGCAGTGCAACTAATGAAAAACTGTTTTTT. The chain links TRBV16 to TRBJ1-4, with D unclear. CDR3 length: 16 residues. V lost 4 bases and J 0 bases, leaving 12 bases between the germline ends. Germline V gives CDR1 KGHSY, CDR2 FQNENV. The whole variable domain, remainder taken from reference TRBV16 and TRBJ1-4, is GEEVAQTPKHLVRGEGQKAKLYCAPIKGHSYVFWYQQVLKNEFKFLISFQNENVFDETGMPKERFSAKCLPNSPCSLEIQATKLEDSAVYFCASSPIGSATNEKLFFGSGTQLSVL.

Of note for this clone: This may come from a read error, since a much larger clone is one base off. Other DNA sequences within the sample encode an identical CDR3. This sequence joins TRBV2 and TRBJ1-1; D perhaps matches TRBD1 (5 bases). CDR1 is SNHLY, CDR2 FYNNEI, per germline. This CDR3 spans 13 amino acids. Trimming removed 5 bases from V and 2 bases from J, with 9 bases in between. The CDR3 region has the DNA TGTGCCAGCAGTTCCCAGGGTAACACTGAAGCTTTCTTT. This translates into CASSSQGNTEAFF.

The CDR3 protein is CSVGFGRGYNEQFF. As DNA, the CDR3 is TGCAGCGTTGGATTCGGACGCGGGTACAATGAGCAGTTCTTC. V gene TRBV29-1 combines with J gene TRBJ2-1, with a tentative D call TRBD2 (5 bases). Trimming stripped 4 bases from V and 4 bases from J, with 14 bases between. The CDR3 consists of 14 residues. CDR1 and CDR2 from the germline V gene are SQVTM and ANQGSEA.

This clone was seen once. This rearrangement joins TRBV7-2 to TRBJ2-7; TRBD2 matches at 14 bases. This CDR3 spans 19 amino acids. J lost 1 base, V lost 4 bases, and 12 bases had no gene match. Germline CDR1 and CDR2: SGHTA and FQGNSA. The CDR3 loop is CASSSLPTSGRARSYEQYF. For the CDR3, the DNA is TGTGCCAGCAGCTCCCTCCCGACTAGCGGGAGGGCCCGGTCCTACGAGCAGTACTTC.

This rearrangement joins TRBV5-1 to TRBJ2-3; 8 bases are a match to TRBD2. Germline loops: CDR1 SGHRS, CDR2 YFSETQ. The junction had 4 bases not matched to a gene; V was cut back by 1 base and J by 0 bases. The CDR3 spans 16 residues. The CDR3 nucleotides are TGCGCCAGCAGCTTGCCGTCTAGCGGGAGCACAGATACGCAGTATTTT. Encoded protein: CASSLPSSGSTDTQYF.

The chain is built from TRBV5-1 and TRBJ2-3; D gene ambiguous. V was pared by 1 base and J by 0 bases, with 9 bases between. The CDR3 contains 15 residues. Germline V gene sequence: CDR1 SGHRS, CDR2 YFSETQ. This chain's CDR3 is CASSLTTQSTDTQYF. As DNA, the CDR3 is TGCGCCAGCAGCTTGACTACGCAAAGCACAGATACGCAGTATTTT.

The chain links TRBV7-9 to TRBJ2-2, with D uncertain. The germline V gene encodes CDR1 SEHNR and CDR2 FQNEAQ (reference sequence). V shed 7 bases and J shed 1 base, with 7 bases lying between them. The CDR3 loop spans 13 amino acids. The CDR3 protein is CASNGQNTGELFF. The CDR3 nucleotides are TGTGCCAGCAATGGCCAGAACACCGGGGAGCTGTTTTTT.

V is TRBV28 and J is TRBJ1-5; 7 positions match TRBD1. This CDR3 comprises 13 residues. With V trimmed by 10 bases and J by 4 bases, 7 bases remained unmatched. The germline gives CDR1 MDHEN, CDR2 SYDVKM. The CDR3 DNA is TGTGCCACCTGTCTCAGGGGGAATCAGCCCCAGCATTTT. Amino acids: CATCLRGNQPQHF.

The CDR3 sequence: CASSLRQYTEAFF. As DNA, the CDR3 is TGTGCCAGCAGCTTAAGACAGTACACTGAAGCTTTCTTT. The genes are TRBV13 and TRBJ1-1, with D possibly matching TRBD1 (5 bases). The CDR3 is 13 residues long. Per germline, CDR1 PRHDT and CDR2 FYEKMQ (reference sequence). The ends were cut back, 2 bases at V and 3 bases at J, with 7 bases in the middle.

V and J are TRBV6-5 and TRBJ2-7; TRBD2 matches at 10 bases. Unmatched junction bases numbered 2, after V lost 4 bases and J lost 2 bases. The CDR3 sequence is 14 residues long. CDR1 is MNHEY and CDR2 is SVGAGI in the germline V gene. The CDR3, as DNA: TGTGCCAGCAGTTTCGGACTAGCGGCCTACGAGCAGTACTTC. It yields the protein CASSFGLAAYEQYF.

This clone was recorded only once. CDR3 protein: CASSPVRGRDTQYF. The DNA for the CDR3 is TGTGCCAGCTCACCAGTCAGGGGGCGGGATACGCAGTATTTT. The chain is built from TRBV18 and TRBJ2-3; 8 nucleotides align to TRBD1. The CDR3 length is 14 residues. CDR1 is KGHSH and CDR2 is LQKENI in the germline V gene. J was trimmed by 6 bases and V by 2 bases; bases with no gene match: 4.

The chain combines TRBV24-1 with TRBJ1-4; D remains unclear. The CDR3 consists of 12 residues. Trimming removed 4 bases at V and 6 bases at J, with 5 bases between. In germline, CDR1 is KGHDR, CDR2 SFDVKD. CDR3 region: CATSDRDEKLFF. DNA for the CDR3: TGTGCCACCAGTGACCGTGATGAAAAACTGTTTTTT.

Here the CDR3 reads CASSQNRVSNEKLFF. CDR3 sequence (DNA): TGCGCCAGCAGCCAAAACAGGGTGTCTAATGAAAAACTGTTTTTT. This chain joins TRBV4-3 and TRBJ1-4; a weak D match, TRBD1 (6 bases). The V gene lost 2 bases and the J gene lost 3 bases, with 10 bases spanning the gap. CDR1 is LGHNA and CDR2 is YSLEER in the germline V gene. This CDR3 has 15 residues.

V and J are TRBV5-1 and TRBJ2-3; 9 positions agree with TRBD2. The CDR3 extends over 17 amino acids. Trimming removed 4 bases from V and 5 bases from J; junction bases left unmatched: 14. In germline, CDR1 is SGHRS, CDR2 YFSETQ. CDR3 DNA sequence: TGCGCCAGCAGCCCTAGCCTAGGCGGGAGGGCCGGAGATACGCAGTATTTT. It specifies CASSPSLGGRAGDTQYF.

The chain joins TRBV2 to TRBJ2-5; the D gene is possibly TRBD2 (6 bases). CDR1 and CDR2 (germline): SNHLY, FYNNEI. This CDR3 region has 13 residues. V lost 4 bases to trimming and J lost 3 bases, with 9 bases between them. This CDR3 reads CASSAASEETQYF. In DNA form, the CDR3 reads TGTGCCAGCAGTGCGGCTAGCGAAGAGACCCAGTACTTC.

The CDR3 sequence is CASSSGPGTGGFGYTF. In DNA form, the CDR3 reads TGTGCCAGCAGCTCGGGTCCCGGGACAGGGGGCTTTGGCTACACCTTC. This chain uses TRBV5-5 with TRBJ1-2; 12 bases map to TRBD1. J gave up 7 bases and V 3 bases, and 10 bases lay outside the gene matches. This CDR3 is built from 16 residues. Germline values: CDR1 SGHKS, CDR2 YYEKEE (reference sequence).

J is TRBJ2-5 and V is TRBV10-3; TRBD2 aligns across 7 bases. This CDR3 has 15 amino acids. Germline CDR1 reads ENHRY; CDR2 reads SYGVKD. V lost 4 bases and J lost 1; bases outside the gene matches: 6. The CDR3 bases are TGTGCCATCAGTGGGACTAGGGCGACCCAAGAGACCCAGTACTTC. Translating gives CAISGTRATQETQYF.

The chain has TRBV15 and TRBJ2-7, with TRBD2 identical over 10 bases. The CDR3 length is 16 residues. The germline CDR1 and CDR2 sequences are LNHNV and YYDKDF (reference sequence). Trimming cost V 1 base and J 3 bases; bases outside gene matches: 6. CDR3 coding DNA: TGTGCCACCAGCAGAGTAACAAGCGGGAGGGTCTACGAGCAGTACTTC. As protein: CATSRVTSGRVYEQYF.

The chain employs TRBV28 and TRBJ2-7, with 7 positions matching TRBD2. V lost 4 bases and J lost 5; bases outside the gene matches: 29. Germline V gene sequence: CDR1 MDHEN, CDR2 SYDVKM. The CDR3 spans 21 residues. The CDR3: CASSSQGAGGSHYSTFNEQYF. CDR3 in DNA: TGTGCCAGCAGTTCTCAAGGGGCCGGCGGGAGCCACTATTCCACCTTTAACGAGCAGTACTTC.

This clone came up once. CDR3 residues: CASSYPGQMNTEAFF. In nucleotides, the CDR3 is TGTGCCAGCAGTTACCCGGGACAGATGAACACTGAAGCTTTCTTT. The V call is TRBV6-5, the J call TRBJ1-1, with 7 bases matching TRBD1. Germline CDR1 reads MNHEY; CDR2 reads SVGAGI. The CDR3 covers 15 residues. The V and J ends lost 2 bases and 0 bases, in that order; junction bases with no gene match: 3.

The gene calls are TRBV7-2 and TRBJ2-3; D is unresolved. V dropped 5 bases and J dropped 2 bases, with 5 bases sitting between them. The CDR3 has 12 residues. Germline V gene data show CDR1 as SGHTA and CDR2 as FQGNSA. The CDR3 DNA reads TGTGCCAGCAGCGCCTACACAGATACGCAGTATTTT. This gives the protein CASSAYTDTQYF.

The chain recombines TRBV4-1 with TRBJ2-4, with unresolved D. Between the trimmed V and J ends, which lost 0 bases and 6 bases, there was a span of 6 bases. The CDR3 extends over 13 amino acids. Looked up from germline, CDR1 is MGHRA and CDR2 is YSYEKL. The DNA of the CDR3 is TGCGCCAGCAGCCAAGAAGTCAGAAACATTCAGTACTTC. It translates to CASSQEVRNIQYF.

The rearrangement uses TRBV29-1 and TRBJ2-3, with 9 bases identical to TRBD2. The ends lost 4 bases at V and 7 bases at J; junction bases unmatched: 9. CDR1 is SQVTM, CDR2 ANQGSEA, per germline. The CDR3 covers 14 residues. The CDR3 here is CSVAEGLATNTQYF. CDR3 nucleotides: TGCAGCGTTGCGGAGGGACTAGCAACTAATACGCAGTATTTT.

As to this clone: In the same sample, other DNA sequences code for this CDR3. The chain couples TRBV5-1 to TRBJ2-5; 8 positions match TRBD2. CDR3 length equals 14 residues. Per the germline V gene, CDR1 is SGHRS and CDR2 is YFSETQ. Trimming cost V 4 bases and J 1 base; bases outside gene matches: 3. The DNA for the CDR3 is TGCGCCAGCAGCACCGGGGGGGGCCAAGAGACCCAGTACTTC. Translated: CASSTGGGQETQYF.

CDR3 DNA: TGTGCCAGCAGCTCTGGACAGCCGAACACCGGGGAGCTGTTTTTT. It is translated as CASSSGQPNTGELFF. V and J are TRBV7-2 and TRBJ2-2, with D possibly matching TRBD1 (6 bases). Germline V gene data show CDR1 as SGHTA and CDR2 as FQGNSA. The germline V and J ends were trimmed by 4 bases and 0 bases, with 9 bases remaining between them. The CDR3 loop spans 15 amino acids.

The rearrangement joins TRBV5-4 to TRBJ2-7; TRBD1 matches at 7 bases. This CDR3 is built from 15 residues. V gave up 3 bases and J gave up 0 bases; unmatched junction bases: 6. In germline, CDR1 is SGHNT, CDR2 YYREEE (reference sequence). This CDR3 reads CASSSRQGNSYEQYF. The CDR3 DNA reads TGTGCCAGCAGCTCCCGACAGGGAAACTCCTACGAGCAGTACTTC.

This chain joins TRBV14 and TRBJ2-3; no definite D call. CDR3 length equals 11 residues. Per germline, CDR1 SGHDN and CDR2 FVKESK. The germline V and J ends were trimmed by 1 base and 8 bases, with 4 bases remaining between them. The CDR3, as DNA: TGTGCCAGCAGCCAAGGGAGTACGCAGTATTTT. Amino acids: CASSQGSTQYF.

The chain links TRBV11-2 to TRBJ2-1, with 14 bases that match TRBD2. Trimming removed 4 bases from V and 10 bases from J; junction bases left unmatched: 9. This CDR3 has 16 residues. Germline V gene sequence: CDR1 SGHAT, CDR2 FQNNGV. CDR3 region: CASSSLTSGRVGEQFF. DNA of the CDR3: TGTGCCAGCAGCTCCCTGACTAGCGGGAGGGTAGGGGAGCAGTTCTTC.

This chain links TRBV5-1 with TRBJ2-3, with 7 nucleotides matching TRBD2. The CDR3 totals 17 residues. Trimming removed 0 bases from V and 5 bases from J; junction bases left unmatched: 12. Germline CDR1 SGHRS, CDR2 YFSETQ. CDR3 coding DNA: TGCGCCAGCAGCTTGGCCTCCCCTAGCGGTCTGGGAGATACGCAGTATTTT. Its protein product is CASSLASPSGLGDTQYF.